This T cell receptor (beta chain) was recorded in a study of low-dose radiotherapy and immunotherapy resistance in tumors. About the research overall: Across 26 weeks, 13 Gy in total went to Cohort 2, delivered as 1 Gy per fraction every two weeks. Oral administration of aspirin 300 mg daily occurred for four cycles, commencing at cycle 1 day 1.

TRAV- and TRBV-specific primers, spanning alpha and beta chains, primed first-strand cDNA. TCR amplification ran approximately 20 PCR cycles using constant-region and V-primer adapter primers. Amplification (by in vitro transcription) was performed on isolated mRNA. Each CDR3 protein is one row after TCRdb ran MiXCR on the reads. The sample includes 30,000 to 45,000 distinct CDR3 sequences, around 20% seen only once; the top ten take roughly 10%. Trimming cost V 6 bases and J 5 bases, with 15 bases left between them. The length of the CDR3 is 14 residues. Germline lookup yields CDR1 SEHNR and CDR2 FQNEAQ (reference sequence). This clonotype has a count of ten or more. Regarding time point: after trial treatment. Treatment: LDRT plus nivolumab, ipilimumab, low-dose cyclophosphamide and aspirin (RACIN trial). The donors' regimen was nivolumab, ipilimumab, aspirin, low-dose cyclophosphamide and low-dose radiotherapy.

Specimen: PBMCs, collected after low-dose radiotherapy plus immunotherapy. This chain connects TRBV7-9 to TRBJ2-3; tentative D call: TRBD2 (5 bases). The TCR sequence derives from a female donor with ovarian cancer. The CDR3 loop is CASRIAYRGDTQYF. CDR3 DNA: TGTGCCAGCAGGATAGCGTATCGGGGAGATACGCAGTATTTT.